This T cell receptor beta chain derives from a study of early T cells in non-severe SARS-CoV-2 infection. Attached unique molecular identifiers marked individual cDNA molecules. TCRdb re-called the 5' RACE reads with MiXCR, one entry per CDR3 protein. The data hold more than 85,000 distinct CDR3 sequences, with roughly 17% observed a single time. Trimming stripped 4 bases from V and 1 base from J, with 11 bases between. The CDR3 loop spans 15 amino acids. Germline V gene data show CDR1 as SGHRS and CDR2 as YFSETQ. The chain employs TRBV5-1 and TRBJ1-4; D ambiguous. Sequencing was performed on whole blood, taken at baseline. This receptor was identified in an adult who was a healthcare worker with PCR-confirmed SARS-CoV-2 infection or an uninfected control (not recorded which). CDR3 in DNA: TGCGCCAGCAGCGACGGACTGAGAACTAATGAAAAACTGTTTTTT. This gives the protein CASSDGLRTNEKLFF. The full variable domain, rest sourced from reference TRBV5-1 and TRBJ1-4, is KAGVTQTPRYLIKTRGQQVTLSCSPISGHRSVSWYQQTPGQGLQFLFEYFSETQRNKGNFPGRFSGRQFSNSRSEMNVSTLELGDSALYLCASSDGLRTNEKLFFGSGTQLSVL.